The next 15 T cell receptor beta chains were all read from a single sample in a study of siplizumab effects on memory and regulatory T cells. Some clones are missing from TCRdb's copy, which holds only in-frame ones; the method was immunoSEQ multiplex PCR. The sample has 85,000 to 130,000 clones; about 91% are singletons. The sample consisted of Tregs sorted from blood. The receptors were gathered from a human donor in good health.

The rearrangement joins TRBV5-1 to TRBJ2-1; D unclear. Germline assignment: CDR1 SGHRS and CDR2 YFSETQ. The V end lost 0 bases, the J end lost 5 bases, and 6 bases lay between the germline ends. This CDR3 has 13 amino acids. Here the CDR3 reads CASSLGADNEQFF. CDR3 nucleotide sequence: TGCGCCAGCAGCTTGGGGGCTGACAATGAGCAGTTCTTC.

The CDR3 loop reads CASSLVYSGRARNEQFF. In DNA, the CDR3 is TGTGCCAGCAGCTTAGTTTATAGCGGGAGGGCCAGGAATGAGCAGTTCTTC. V is TRBV7-2 and J is TRBJ2-1, with 11 bases lining up with TRBD2. The CDR3 loop spans 17 amino acids. After removal of 1 base from V and 7 bases from J, the junction contained 9 bases not matched to a gene. CDR1 is SGHTA and CDR2 is FQGNSA in the germline V gene.

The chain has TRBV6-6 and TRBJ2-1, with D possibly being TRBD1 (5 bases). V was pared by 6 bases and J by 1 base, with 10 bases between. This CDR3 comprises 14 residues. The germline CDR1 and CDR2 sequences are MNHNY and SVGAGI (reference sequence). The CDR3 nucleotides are TGTGCCAGCAGAGGGGCTGCTTCCTACAATGAGCAGTTCTTC. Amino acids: CASRGAASYNEQFF.

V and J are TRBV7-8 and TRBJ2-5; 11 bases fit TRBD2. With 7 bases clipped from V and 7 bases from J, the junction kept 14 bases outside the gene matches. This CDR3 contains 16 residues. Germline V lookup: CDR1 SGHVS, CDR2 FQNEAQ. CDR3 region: CASTAWETSGIGTQYF. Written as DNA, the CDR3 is TGTGCCAGCACCGCCTGGGAGACTAGCGGGATTGGGACCCAGTACTTC.

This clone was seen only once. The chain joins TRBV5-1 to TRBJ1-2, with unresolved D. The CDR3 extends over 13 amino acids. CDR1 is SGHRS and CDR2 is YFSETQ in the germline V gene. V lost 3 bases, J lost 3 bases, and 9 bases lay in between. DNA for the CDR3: TGCGCCAGCAGCTCGGACTGGTACTATGGCTACACCTTC. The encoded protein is CASSSDWYYGYTF.

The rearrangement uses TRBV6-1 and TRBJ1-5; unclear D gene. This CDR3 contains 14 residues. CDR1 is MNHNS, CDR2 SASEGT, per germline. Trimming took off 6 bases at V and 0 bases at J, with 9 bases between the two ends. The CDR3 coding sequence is TGTGCCAGCAGACGGATCCCTAGCAATCAGCCCCAGCATTTT. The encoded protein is CASRRIPSNQPQHF.

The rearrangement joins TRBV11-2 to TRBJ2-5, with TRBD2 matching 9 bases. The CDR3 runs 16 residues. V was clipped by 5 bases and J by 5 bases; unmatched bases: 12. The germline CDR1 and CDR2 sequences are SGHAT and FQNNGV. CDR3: CASSTGTSSAFETQYF. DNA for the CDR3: TGTGCCAGCAGCACCGGGACTAGCTCTGCGTTCGAGACCCAGTACTTC.

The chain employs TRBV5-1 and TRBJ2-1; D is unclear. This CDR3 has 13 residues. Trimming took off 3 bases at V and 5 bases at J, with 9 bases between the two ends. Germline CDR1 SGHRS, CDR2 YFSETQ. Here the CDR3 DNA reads TGCGCCAGCAGCTGGAGCTACCACAATGAGCAGTTCTTC. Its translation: CASSWSYHNEQFF.

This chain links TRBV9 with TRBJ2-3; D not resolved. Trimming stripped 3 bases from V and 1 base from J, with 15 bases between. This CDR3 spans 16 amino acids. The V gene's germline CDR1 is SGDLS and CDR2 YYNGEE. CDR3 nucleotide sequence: TGTGCCAGCAGCGCCGGAACGTCTAAGGGCACAGATACGCAGTATTTT. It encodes CASSAGTSKGTDTQYF.

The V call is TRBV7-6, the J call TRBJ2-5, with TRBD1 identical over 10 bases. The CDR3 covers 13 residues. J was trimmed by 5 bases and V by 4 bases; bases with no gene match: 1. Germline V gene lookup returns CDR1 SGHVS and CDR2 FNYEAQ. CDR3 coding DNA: TGTGCCAGCAGCTGGACAGGGGGGGAGACCCAGTACTTC. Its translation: CASSWTGGETQYF.

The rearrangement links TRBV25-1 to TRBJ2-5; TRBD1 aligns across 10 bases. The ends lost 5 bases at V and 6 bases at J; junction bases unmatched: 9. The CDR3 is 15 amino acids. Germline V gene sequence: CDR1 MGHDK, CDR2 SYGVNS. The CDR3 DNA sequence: TGTGCCAGCAGTCTAACCGGGACAGGGGTTAAGACCCAGTACTTC. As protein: CASSLTGTGVKTQYF.

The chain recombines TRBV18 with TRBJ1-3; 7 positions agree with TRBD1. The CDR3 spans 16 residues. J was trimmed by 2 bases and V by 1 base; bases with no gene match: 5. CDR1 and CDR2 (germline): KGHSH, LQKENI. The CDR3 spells CASSPQGARTGNTIYF. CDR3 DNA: TGTGCCAGCTCACCACAGGGGGCCCGAACTGGAAACACCATATATTTT.

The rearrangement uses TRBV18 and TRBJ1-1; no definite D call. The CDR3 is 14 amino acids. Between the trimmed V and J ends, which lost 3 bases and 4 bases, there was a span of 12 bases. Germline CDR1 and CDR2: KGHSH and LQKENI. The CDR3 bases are TGTGCCAGCTCACCGAGCTGGAGCGGCACTGAAGCTTTCTTT. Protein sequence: CASSPSWSGTEAFF. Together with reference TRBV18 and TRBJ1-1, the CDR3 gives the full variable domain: NAGVMQNPRHLVRRRGQEARLRCSPMKGHSHVYWYRQLPEEGLKFMVYLQKENIIDESGMPKERFSAEFPKEGPSILRIQQVVRGDSAAYFCASSPSWSGTEAFFGQGTRLTVV.

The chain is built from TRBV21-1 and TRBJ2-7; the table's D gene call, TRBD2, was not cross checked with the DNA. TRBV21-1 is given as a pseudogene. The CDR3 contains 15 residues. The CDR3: CASSKLSGSSYEQYF. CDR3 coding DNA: TGTGCCAGCAGCAAACTCAGCGGGAGCTCCTACGAGCAGTACTTC.

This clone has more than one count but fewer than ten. CDR3 residues: CASLGFTGFPSTDTQYF. CDR3 DNA: TGTGCCAGCCTCGGTTTCACAGGATTTCCTAGCACAGATACGCAGTATTTT. This rearrangement joins TRBV6-4 to TRBJ2-3; a possible D gene is TRBD1 (5 bases). The ends were cut back, 8 bases at V and 0 bases at J, with 21 bases in the middle. CDR3 length equals 17 residues. CDR1 is MRHNA and CDR2 is SNTAGT in the germline V gene.